Presented here are 29 T cell receptor beta chains from one specimen sequenced in a study of cytomegalovirus exposure and HLA in healthy donors. 60 Vbeta and 13 Jbeta primers were used in PCR. Method: immunoSEQ multiplex PCR; TCRdb's copy keeps in-frame clones and lacks some. The table shows around 190,000 clones, with around 80% occurring only once. Sample: PBMCs. The receptor source for this set is a man younger than 45 in good health and CMV-seronegative.

The chain recombines TRBV19 with TRBJ1-1; unclear D gene. This CDR3 is built from 17 residues. Germline assignment: CDR1 LNHDA and CDR2 SQIVND (reference sequence). V lost 8 bases, J lost 1 base, and 23 bases lay in between. The CDR3 DNA reads as TGTGCCAGTGGCGCTCCGGAATACAGAACAAGGAACACTGAAGCTTTCTTT. Translated: CASGAPEYRTRNTEAFF.

This chain links TRBV7-9 with TRBJ1-6, with 11 positions matching TRBD1. V shed 6 bases and J 10 bases; nucleotides not matched to a gene: 11. Looked up from germline, CDR1 is SEHNR and CDR2 is FQNEAQ (reference sequence). CDR3 length: 16 residues. In DNA, the CDR3 is TGTGCCAGCAGTGCCGACACGGGACAGGGGGGATCACCCCTCCACTTT. It encodes CASSADTGQGGSPLHF.

This clone was counted only a few times. In DNA form, the CDR3 reads TGTGCCATCAGACTACAGGAGGGTGGCTACACCTTC. This sequence encodes CAIRLQEGGYTF. The gene calls are TRBV10-3 and TRBJ1-2; weak D call: TRBD1 (5 bases). This CDR3 spans 12 amino acids. The V gene's germline CDR1 is ENHRY and CDR2 SYGVKD. Trimming removed 6 bases from V and 7 bases from J, with 12 bases in between.

The chain couples TRBV27 to TRBJ2-7; TRBD2 aligns across 10 bases. This CDR3 is built from 17 residues. V lost 2 bases to trimming and J lost 7 bases; unmatched junction nucleotides: 14. The germline V gene encodes CDR1 MNHEY and CDR2 SMNVEV (reference sequence). CDR3 sequence reads: CASSLNVGTSVPREQYF. CDR3 DNA sequence: TGTGCCAGCAGTTTAAATGTGGGGACTAGCGTCCCTCGTGAGCAGTACTTC.

V usage is TRBV15 and J usage is TRBJ2-1; 9 bases map to TRBD1. J was trimmed by 4 bases and V by 2 bases; bases with no gene match: 6. Germline CDR1 is LNHNV and CDR2 is YYDKDF (reference sequence). CDR3 size: 16 residues. The CDR3 bases are TGTGCCACCAGCAGAAACCGGGACAGGGAGTACAATGAGCAGTTCTTC. Translating gives CATSRNRDREYNEQFF.

This rearrangement joins TRBV10-3 to TRBJ2-7; 7 bases line up with TRBD1. The J segment lost 2 bases and the V segment lost 4 bases, leaving 5 bases of the junction unmatched. Germline CDR1 ENHRY, CDR2 SYGVKD. This CDR3 is 14 amino acids long. CDR3 residues: CAISGDRTTYEQYF. CDR3 nucleotides: TGTGCCATCAGTGGGGACAGAACTACCTACGAGCAGTACTTC.

This clone has only a few counts. The chain uses TRBV5-4 and TRBJ2-3, with 12 bases aligning to TRBD2. The CDR3 length is 14 residues. J was trimmed by 6 bases and V by 2 bases; bases with no gene match: 1. Germline CDR1 SGHNT, CDR2 YYREEE (reference sequence). The CDR3 bases are TGTGCCAGCAGCTTCGGACTAGCGGGGGATACGCAGTATTTT. It translates to CASSFGLAGDTQYF.

The V and J genes are TRBV5-6 and TRBJ2-2; no clear D gene. Between the trimmed V and J ends, which lost 2 bases and 3 bases, there was a span of 8 bases. CDR3 length equals 14 residues. Germline assignment: CDR1 SGHDT and CDR2 YYEEEE. CDR3 region: CASSLVAYTGELFF. The CDR3 coding sequence is TGTGCCAGCAGCTTAGTTGCGTACACCGGGGAGCTGTTTTTT. Filled out from reference TRBV5-6 and TRBJ2-2, the complete variable domain reads DAGVTQSPTHLIKTRGQQVTLRCSPKSGHDTVSWYQQALGQGPQFIFQYYEEEERQRGNFPDRFSGHQFPNYSSELNVNALLLGDSALYLCASSLVAYTGELFFGEGSRLTVL.

The V call is TRBV5-1, the J call TRBJ2-5; 7 bases match TRBD1. The CDR3 is 13 residues long. With V trimmed by 4 bases and J by 2 bases, 2 bases remained unmatched. Germline CDR1 SGHRS, CDR2 YFSETQ. CDR3 in amino acids: CASSLQGQETQYF. The CDR3 coding sequence is TGCGCCAGCAGCCTACAGGGGCAAGAGACCCAGTACTTC.

The gene calls are TRBV16 and TRBJ2-5, with 7 nucleotides matching TRBD2. The germline V gene has CDR1 KGHSY and CDR2 FQNENV. The CDR3 spans 16 residues. V was clipped by 2 bases and J by 3 bases; unmatched bases: 9. DNA for the CDR3: TGTGCCAGCAGCCAAAATTCGGCGGGAGCCGAAGAGACCCAGTACTTC. Translating it yields CASSQNSAGAEETQYF.

This clone occurred once. The CDR3 DNA reads as TGTGCCAGCAGCTGGACAGGGGTTCGTAACAATGAGCAGTTCTTC. It specifies CASSWTGVRNNEQFF. The chain recombines TRBV7-3 with TRBJ2-1; 9 nucleotides agree with TRBD1. Losses at the gene ends were 4 bases for V and 5 bases for J; bases not matched to a gene: 6. CDR1 and CDR2 from the germline V gene are SGHTA and FQGTGA. This CDR3 contains 15 residues.

This clone showed up just once. The sample holds other DNA sequences that translate to the same CDR3. V and J are TRBV7-3 and TRBJ1-1; D uncertain. V lost 4 bases and J lost 4, with 10 bases in between. Per germline, CDR1 SGHTA and CDR2 FQGTGA. The CDR3 runs to 13 residues. This chain's CDR3 is CASSSREGTEAFF. The CDR3 DNA sequence: TGTGCCAGCAGCTCCCGCGAGGGCACTGAAGCTTTCTTT.

This clone has more than one count but fewer than ten. The chain is built from TRBV10-1 and TRBJ2-1, with 9 bases fitting TRBD2. The CDR3 consists of 17 residues. Per the germline V gene, CDR1 is WNHNN and CDR2 is SYGVQD (reference sequence). V lost 3 bases and J lost 0; bases outside the gene matches: 6. The CDR3 loop reads CASSDFPSGDSYNEQFF. The CDR3 DNA follows: TGCGCCAGCAGTGACTTTCCTAGCGGGGACTCCTACAATGAGCAGTTCTTC.

J is TRBJ2-7 and V is TRBV2; the match to TRBD2 covers 11 bases. Germline trimming cut 5 bases from V and 5 bases from J; bases unmatched to any gene: 17. Per germline, CDR1 SNHLY and CDR2 FYNNEI. CDR3 size: 18 residues. The CDR3 sequence is CASSPHLAGGPGLDEQYF. CDR3 sequence (DNA): TGTGCCAGCAGTCCCCATTTAGCGGGAGGGCCAGGGCTTGACGAGCAGTACTTC.

This clone has only a few counts. The rearrangement joins TRBV7-9 to TRBJ2-1; 8 nucleotides align to TRBD1. From germline, CDR1 is SEHNR and CDR2 FQNEAQ (reference sequence). This CDR3 contains 16 residues. V trimming: 10 bases; J trimming: 4 bases; junction bases outside the gene matches: 15. In nucleotides, the CDR3 is TGTGCCACGGGGGAAGGGGCAGGGGGCTTGTACAATGAGCAGTTCTTC. Protein sequence: CATGEGAGGLYNEQFF.

This rearrangement joins TRBV10-3 to TRBJ2-2, with 13 positions matching TRBD2. Germline CDR1 reads ENHRY; CDR2 reads SYGVKD. V trimming: 3 bases; J trimming: 7 bases; junction bases outside the gene matches: 8. The CDR3 has 17 residues. In DNA form, the CDR3 reads TGTGCCATCAGTGATACTAGCGGGAGGGCCGGGGTCGGGGAGCTGTTTTTT. Encoded protein: CAISDTSGRAGVGELFF.

The chain recombines TRBV6-6 with TRBJ2-7, with D unclear. V was shortened by 3 bases and J by 1 base, with 7 bases between the two germline ends. The CDR3 is made up of 13 amino acids. Per germline, CDR1 MNHNY and CDR2 SVGAGI (reference sequence). The CDR3 protein is CASSYGPSYEQYF. The DNA of the CDR3 is TGTGCCAGCAGTTATGGGCCTTCCTACGAGCAGTACTTC.

This chain connects TRBV9 to TRBJ2-1, with D possibly being TRBD2 (6 bases). Trimming took 4 bases from V and 9 from J, leaving 20 bases between them. The length of the CDR3 is 15 residues. Germline V lookup: CDR1 SGDLS, CDR2 YYNGEE. CDR3 DNA: TGTGCCAGCAGCCCCACGGAGGGTCGTGGGGTTGAGCAGTTCTTC. Translated, it gives CASSPTEGRGVEQFF. Full variable domain (missing parts from reference TRBV9 and TRBJ2-1): DSGVTQTPKHLITATGQRVTLRCSPRSGDLSVYWYQQSLDQGLQFLIQYYNGEERAKGNILERFSAQQFPDLHSELNLSSLELGDSALYFCASSPTEGRGVEQFFGPGTRLTVL.

This chain uses TRBV29-1 with TRBJ2-5; D perhaps matches TRBD2 (6 bases). The length of the CDR3 is 11 residues. Deletions cut 5 bases from V and 5 bases from J, with 9 bases between. The germline V gene has CDR1 SQVTM and CDR2 ANQGSEA. CDR3 nucleotide sequence: TGCAGCGTTCGGGAGCGGGAGACCCAGTACTTC. As protein: CSVRERETQYF.

The CDR3 spells CASSDGTTYEQYF. Written as DNA, the CDR3 is TGTGCCAGCAGTGATGGGACTACTTACGAGCAGTACTTC. The V and J genes are TRBV6-1 and TRBJ2-7; 7 bases are a match to TRBD2. With V trimmed by 3 bases and J by 4 bases, 3 bases remained unmatched. The V gene's germline CDR1 is MNHNS and CDR2 SASEGT. The CDR3 extends over 13 amino acids.

The chain recombines TRBV27 with TRBJ1-2; D is undetermined. The V gene's germline CDR1 is MNHEY and CDR2 SMNVEV (reference sequence). There are 14 residues in the CDR3. The V end was cut by 2 bases, the J end by 2 bases, with 9 bases between. The CDR3 DNA reads as TGTGCCAGCAGTTTAAAGCCGGGAAACTATGGCTACACCTTC. It specifies CASSLKPGNYGYTF.

This rearrangement joins TRBV7-3 to TRBJ1-2; 10 bases are a match to TRBD1. The germline V gene has CDR1 SGHTA and CDR2 FQGTGA. The length of the CDR3 is 15 residues. Losses at the gene ends were 4 bases for V and 6 bases for J; bases not matched to a gene: 8. CDR3 in DNA: TGTGCCAGCAGCTCGTCCGGGACAGGGGTGGATGGCTACACCTTC. It yields the protein CASSSSGTGVDGYTF. Complete variable domain (other parts from reference TRBV7-3 and TRBJ1-2): GAGVSQTPSNKVTEKGKYVELRCDPISGHTALYWYRQSLGQGPEFLIYFQGTGAADDSGLPNDRFFAVRPEGSVSTLKIQRTERGDSAVYLCASSSSGTGVDGYTFGSGTRLTVV.

This sequence joins TRBV18 and TRBJ1-1; 9 bases agree with TRBD1. J was trimmed by 5 bases and V by 5 bases; bases with no gene match: 6. Germline lookup yields CDR1 KGHSH and CDR2 LQKENI. This CDR3 has 14 amino acids. The CDR3 DNA is TGTGCCAGCTCAGACAGGGGGAAAGGTACTGAAGCTTTCTTT. This encodes CASSDRGKGTEAFF.

V and J are TRBV30 and TRBJ1-1, with 9 positions matching TRBD1. This CDR3 is built from 15 residues. Germline loops: CDR1 GTSNPN, CDR2 SVGIG (reference sequence). Germline trimming cut 4 bases from V and 5 bases from J; bases unmatched to any gene: 11. CDR3 protein: CAWTIRGTGKTEAFF. The DNA of the CDR3 is TGTGCCTGGACCATCCGGGGGACAGGGAAGACTGAAGCTTTCTTT. The full variable domain, with the rest looked up from reference TRBV30 and TRBJ1-1, is SQTIHQWPATLVQPVGSPLSLECTVEGTSNPNLYWYRQAAGRGLQLLFYSVGIGQISSEVPQNLSASRPQDRQFILSSKKLLLSDSGFYLCAWTIRGTGKTEAFFGQGTRLTVV.

In nucleotides, the CDR3 is TGTGCCAGCAGTTCCCCTCCGGGGACACAAGATGCCCTGGGCTATGGCTACACCTTC. As protein: CASSSPPGTQDALGYGYTF. The V call is TRBV28, the J call TRBJ1-2, with a possible D match to TRBD1 (6 bases). V lost 4 bases, J lost 4 bases, and 28 bases lay in between. Germline V gene data show CDR1 as MDHEN and CDR2 as SYDVKM. The CDR3 consists of 19 residues.

The genes are TRBV11-2 and TRBJ2-7; 10 bases are a match to TRBD1. The CDR3 sequence is 14 residues long. Germline-derived CDR1 and CDR2 are SGHAT and FQNNGV. The V gene end was trimmed by 6 bases and the J gene end by 2 bases; junction bases not matched to a gene: 4. The DNA of the CDR3 is TGTGCCAGCAGGAGGACAGGGGGAACCTACGAGCAGTACTTC. Translation gives CASRRTGGTYEQYF.

The rearrangement uses TRBV5-6 and TRBJ2-1; possibly TRBD2 for D (6 bases). CDR3 length equals 16 residues. With 4 bases removed from V and 0 bases from J, the gap between germline ends came to 14 bases. Per germline, CDR1 SGHDT and CDR2 YYEEEE. The CDR3: CASSQWRASSYNEQFF. The CDR3 DNA reads TGTGCCAGCAGCCAGTGGAGGGCAAGCTCCTACAATGAGCAGTTCTTC.

This chain joins TRBV7-9 and TRBJ2-1; 7 nucleotides align to TRBD2. The junction had 3 bases not matched to a gene; V was cut back by 5 bases and J by 5 bases. CDR1 and CDR2 from the germline V gene are SEHNR and FQNEAQ (reference sequence). The CDR3 has 13 amino acids. The CDR3 bases are TGTGCCAGCAGCCCAACTAGCGACAATGAGCAGTTCTTC. Its protein product is CASSPTSDNEQFF.

The CDR3, as DNA: TGTGCCACCAGCGCCGGGAGTTCCTACGAGCAGTACTTC. Its translation is CATSAGSSYEQYF. V and J are TRBV15 and TRBJ2-7; TRBD2 might be the D (6 bases). The V gene lost 5 bases and the J gene lost 1 base, with 9 bases spanning the gap. The CDR3 extends over 13 amino acids. In germline, CDR1 is LNHNV, CDR2 YYDKDF (reference sequence).